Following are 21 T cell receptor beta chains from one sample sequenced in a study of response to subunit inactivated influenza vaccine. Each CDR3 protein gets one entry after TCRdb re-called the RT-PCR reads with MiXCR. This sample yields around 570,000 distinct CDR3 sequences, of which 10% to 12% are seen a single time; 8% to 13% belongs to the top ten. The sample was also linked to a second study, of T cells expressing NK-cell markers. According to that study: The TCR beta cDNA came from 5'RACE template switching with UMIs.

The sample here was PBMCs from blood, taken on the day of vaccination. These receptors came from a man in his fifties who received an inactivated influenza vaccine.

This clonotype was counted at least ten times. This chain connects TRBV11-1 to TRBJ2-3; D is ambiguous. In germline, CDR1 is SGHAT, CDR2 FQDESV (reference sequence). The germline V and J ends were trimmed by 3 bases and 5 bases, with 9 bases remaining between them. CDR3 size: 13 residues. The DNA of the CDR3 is TGTGCCAGCAGCTTTTCCCGGGTAGATACGCAGTATTTT. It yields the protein CASSFSRVDTQYF.

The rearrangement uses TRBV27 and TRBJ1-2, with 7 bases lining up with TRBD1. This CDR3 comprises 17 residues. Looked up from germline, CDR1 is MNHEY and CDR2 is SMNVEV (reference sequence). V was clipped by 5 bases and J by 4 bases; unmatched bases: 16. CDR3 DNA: TGTGCCAGCAGTCCCGGTACCGGCCAGACAGGGCGCTATGGCTACACCTTC. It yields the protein CASSPGTGQTGRYGYTF.

DNA of the CDR3: TGTGCCAGCAGCTTACCCCCCGGCGAAAAACTGTTTTTT. This translates into CASSLPPGEKLFF. V is TRBV7-9 and J is TRBJ1-4; no firm D call. The CDR3 spans 13 residues. The V and J ends lost 2 bases and 8 bases respectively, with 9 bases between them. The germline gives CDR1 SEHNR, CDR2 FQNEAQ (reference sequence).

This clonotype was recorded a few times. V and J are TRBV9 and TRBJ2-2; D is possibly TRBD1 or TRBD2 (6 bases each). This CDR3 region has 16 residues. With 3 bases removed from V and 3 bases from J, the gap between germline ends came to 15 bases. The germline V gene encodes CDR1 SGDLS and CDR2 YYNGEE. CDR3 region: CASSAGRGTDTGELFF. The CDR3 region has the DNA TGTGCCAGCAGCGCCGGTAGGGGGACTGACACCGGGGAGCTGTTTTTT.

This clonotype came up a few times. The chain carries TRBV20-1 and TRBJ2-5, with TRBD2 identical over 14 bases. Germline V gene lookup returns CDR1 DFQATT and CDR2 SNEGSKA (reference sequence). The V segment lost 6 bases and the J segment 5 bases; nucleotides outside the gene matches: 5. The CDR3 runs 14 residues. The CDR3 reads CSAQGLAGVETQYF. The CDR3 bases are TGCAGTGCCCAGGGACTAGCGGGAGTTGAGACCCAGTACTTC.

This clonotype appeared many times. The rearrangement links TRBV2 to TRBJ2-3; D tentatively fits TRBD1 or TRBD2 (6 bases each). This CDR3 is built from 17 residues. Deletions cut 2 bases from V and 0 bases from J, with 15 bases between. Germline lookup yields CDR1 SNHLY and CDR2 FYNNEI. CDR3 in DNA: TGTGCCAGCAGTGAAAGGAGGGGGTATTCTAGCACAGATACGCAGTATTTT. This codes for CASSERRGYSSTDTQYF.

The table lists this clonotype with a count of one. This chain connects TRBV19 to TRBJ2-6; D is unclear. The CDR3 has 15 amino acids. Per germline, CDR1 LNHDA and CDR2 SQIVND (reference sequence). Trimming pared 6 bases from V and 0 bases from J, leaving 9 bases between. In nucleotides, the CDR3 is TGTGCCAGTAGCCCCAAGGGCTCTGGGGCCAACGTCCTGACTTTC. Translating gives CASSPKGSGANVLTF. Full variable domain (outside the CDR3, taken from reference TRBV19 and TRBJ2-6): DGGITQSPKYLFRKEGQNVTLSCEQNLNHDAMYWYRQDPGQGLRLIYYSQIVNDFQKGDIAEGYSVSREKKESFPLTVTSAQKNPTAFYLCASSPKGSGANVLTFGAGSRLTVL.

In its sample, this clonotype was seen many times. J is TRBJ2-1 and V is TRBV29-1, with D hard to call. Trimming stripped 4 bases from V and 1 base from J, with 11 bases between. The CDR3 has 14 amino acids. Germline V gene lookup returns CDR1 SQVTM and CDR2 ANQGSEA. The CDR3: CSVVAALSYNEQFF. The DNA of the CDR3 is TGCAGCGTTGTGGCAGCTTTATCCTACAATGAGCAGTTCTTC.

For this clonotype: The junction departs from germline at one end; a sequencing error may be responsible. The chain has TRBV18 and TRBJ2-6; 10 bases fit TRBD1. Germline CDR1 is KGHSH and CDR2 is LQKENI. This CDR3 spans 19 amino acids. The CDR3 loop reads CASSPPGTGEISGANVLTF. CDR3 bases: TGTGCAAGCTCACCACCCGGGACAGGGGAAATCTCTGGGGCCAACGTCCTGACTTTC.

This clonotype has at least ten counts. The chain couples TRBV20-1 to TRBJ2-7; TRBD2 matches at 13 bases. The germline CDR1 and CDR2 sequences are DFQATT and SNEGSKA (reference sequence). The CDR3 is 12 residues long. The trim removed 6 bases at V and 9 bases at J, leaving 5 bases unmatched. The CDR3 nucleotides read TGCAGTGCGGCAGGACTAGCGGGAGTGCAGTACTTC. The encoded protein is CSAAGLAGVQYF.

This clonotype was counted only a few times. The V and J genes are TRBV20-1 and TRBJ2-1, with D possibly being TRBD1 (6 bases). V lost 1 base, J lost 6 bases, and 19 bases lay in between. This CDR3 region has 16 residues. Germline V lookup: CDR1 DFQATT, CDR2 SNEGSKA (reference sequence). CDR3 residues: CSARGGMAGARNEQFF. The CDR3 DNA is TGCAGTGCTAGAGGGGGTATGGCAGGGGCGCGCAATGAGCAGTTCTTC.

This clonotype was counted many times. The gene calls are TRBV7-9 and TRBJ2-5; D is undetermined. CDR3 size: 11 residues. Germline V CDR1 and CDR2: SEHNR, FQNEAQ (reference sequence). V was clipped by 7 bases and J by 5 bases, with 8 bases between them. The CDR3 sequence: CASTLRETQYF. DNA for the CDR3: TGTGCCAGCACCTTGCGGGAGACCCAGTACTTC.

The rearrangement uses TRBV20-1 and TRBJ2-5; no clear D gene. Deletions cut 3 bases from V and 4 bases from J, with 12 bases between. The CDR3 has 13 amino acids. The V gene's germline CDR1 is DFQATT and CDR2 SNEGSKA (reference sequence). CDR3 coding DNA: TGCAGTGCTAGCATCAGGATTGGAGAGACCCAGTACTTC. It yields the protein CSASIRIGETQYF.

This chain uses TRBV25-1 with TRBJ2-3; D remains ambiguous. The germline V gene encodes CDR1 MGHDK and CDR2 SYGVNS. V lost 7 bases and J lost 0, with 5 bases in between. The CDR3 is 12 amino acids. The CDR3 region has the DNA TGTGCCAGCATGAGAAGCACAGATACGCAGTATTTT. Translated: CASMRSTDTQYF.

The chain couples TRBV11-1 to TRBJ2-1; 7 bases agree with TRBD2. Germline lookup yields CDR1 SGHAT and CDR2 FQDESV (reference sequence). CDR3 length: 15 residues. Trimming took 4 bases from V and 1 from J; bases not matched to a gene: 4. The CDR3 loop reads CASSSGLRSYNEQFF. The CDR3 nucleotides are TGTGCCAGCAGCTCGGGACTACGTTCCTACAATGAGCAGTTCTTC.

The CDR3 DNA reads as TGCGATCCTAGGGGGACAGGGAGCTCCTACGAGCAGTACTTC. This gives the protein CDPRGTGSSYEQYF. The J gene is TRBJ2-7, the V gene TRBV20-1, with 9 bases lining up with TRBD1. Per the germline V gene, CDR1 is DFQATT and CDR2 is SNEGSKA (reference sequence). This CDR3 is 14 amino acids long.

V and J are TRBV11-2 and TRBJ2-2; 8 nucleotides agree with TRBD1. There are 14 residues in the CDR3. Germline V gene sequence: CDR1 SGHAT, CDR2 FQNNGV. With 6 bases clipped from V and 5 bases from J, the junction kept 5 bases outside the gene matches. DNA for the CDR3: TGTGCCAGCAGTATCACAGGGGGTACCGGGGAGCTGTTTTTT. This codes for CASSITGGTGELFF.

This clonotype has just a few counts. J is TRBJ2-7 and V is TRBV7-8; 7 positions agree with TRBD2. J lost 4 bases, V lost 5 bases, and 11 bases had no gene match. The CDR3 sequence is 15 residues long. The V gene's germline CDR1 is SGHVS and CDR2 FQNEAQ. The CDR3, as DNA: TGTGCCAGCAGCGTCGCGTCGACTAGCTCTTACGAGCAGTACTTC. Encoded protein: CASSVASTSSYEQYF. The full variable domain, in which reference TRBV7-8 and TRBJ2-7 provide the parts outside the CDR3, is GAGVSQSPRYKVAKRGQDVALRCDPISGHVSLFWYQQALGQGPEFLTYFQNEAQLDKSGLPSDRFFAERPEGSVSTLKIQRTQQEDSAVYLCASSVASTSSYEQYFGPGTRLTVT.

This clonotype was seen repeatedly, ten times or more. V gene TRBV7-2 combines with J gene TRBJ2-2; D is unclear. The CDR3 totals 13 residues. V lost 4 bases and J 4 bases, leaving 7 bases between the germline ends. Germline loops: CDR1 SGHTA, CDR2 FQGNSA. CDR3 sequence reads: CASSSSSTGELFF. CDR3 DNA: TGTGCCAGCAGCTCCTCTAGCACCGGGGAGCTGTTTTTT.

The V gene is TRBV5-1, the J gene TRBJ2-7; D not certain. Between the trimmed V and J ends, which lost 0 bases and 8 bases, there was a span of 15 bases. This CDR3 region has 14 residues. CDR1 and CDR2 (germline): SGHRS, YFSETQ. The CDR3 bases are TGCGCCAGCAGCTTGGAAGGCGCCTTTTCGCAGCAGTACTTC. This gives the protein CASSLEGAFSQQYF.

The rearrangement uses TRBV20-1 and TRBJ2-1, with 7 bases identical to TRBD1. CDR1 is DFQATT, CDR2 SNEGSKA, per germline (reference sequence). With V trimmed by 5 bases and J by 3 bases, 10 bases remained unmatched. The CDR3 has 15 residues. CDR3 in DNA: TGCAGTGCTTATCACCGGGACAGTATCTACAATGAGCAGTTCTTC. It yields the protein CSAYHRDSIYNEQFF.